This is a list of T cell receptor beta chains from one sample in a study of blood T cells in healthy people across ages. Via MiXCR, TCRdb re-called the 5' RACE reads, giving one row per CDR3 protein. In the table there are 500,000 to 550,000 distinct CDR3 sequences, around 24% of which are singletons. Separately, the same data were catalogued under a study of T cells of mothers and their children.

Sequencing used blood. The receptors originated from a boy younger than 18 in good health. The CDR3 runs from the conserved cysteine through the conserved F or W.

>TRBV7-3|TRBJ2-7
CASSLERAHSGDYEQYF
>TRBV4-3|NA
CASSLGTSGGREEQFF
>TRBV7-2|TRBJ1-2
CASSYERGHYGYTF
>TRBV20-1|TRBJ1-1
CSARDEDPTEAFF
>TRBV20-1|TRBJ2-5
CSAPGRTEEQYF
>TRBV5-1|TRBJ1-4
CASSSEIRGQELFF
>TRBV29-1|TRBJ2-6
CSVEDPSSGANVLTF
>TRBV12-3/TRBV12-4|TRBJ1-2
CASSSGWVGYTF
>TRBV7-9|TRBJ2-5
CASSLQGTQETQYF
>TRBV7-9|TRBJ2-7
CASSSSETYEQYF
>TRBV15|TRBJ1-1
CATSRAGSQRQGGTEAFF
>TRBV12-3/TRBV12-4|TRBJ1-5
CASRHRGLGNQPQHF
>TRBV4-3|TRBJ2-7
CASSQGTSGPYEQYF
>TRBV2|TRBJ1-1
CASSYPQGAGDTEAFF
>TRBV15|TRBJ1-2
CATFNHDYGYTF
>TRBV12-3/TRBV12-4|TRBJ1-2
CASSPGNYGYTF
>TRBV20-1|TRBJ2-5
CSARDGGGGTQYF
>TRBV6-1|TRBJ1-1
CASSGSLWPRDTEAFF
>TRBV7-2|TRBJ1-2
CASSPGSGAYYGYTF
>TRBV7-9|TRBJ1-4
CASSAQKVSLLAEKLFF
>TRBV2|TRBJ1-5
CASSGRGGNQPQHF
>TRBV5-1|TRBJ2-1
CASPNGRLHNEQFF
>TRBV20-1|TRBJ2-1
CSARRGGNNEQFF
>TRBV20-1|TRBJ2-5
CSARRRGGSRQETQYF
>TRBV20-1|TRBJ2-1
CSARAPLAGVENEQFF
>TRBV7-3|NA
CASSSVAGGDNEQFF
>TRBV9|TRBJ2-7
CASSVGPGRLEQYF
>TRBV7-9|TRBJ1-1
CASSSGWAAFF
>TRBV28|TRBJ2-7
CASSLNPRIGTVLEQYF
>TRBV28|TRBJ2-4
CASSFGSRFRAKNIQYF
>TRBV14|TRBJ1-2
CASSHRQGPSNYGYTF
>TRBV7-9|TRBJ1-2
CASSPVPGQGNYGYTF
>TRBV10-3|TRBJ2-5
CATSVSLQRGEQETQYF
>TRBV7-2|TRBJ2-1
CASSSGLGGYNEQFF
>TRBV14|TRBJ2-1
CASSLMLAGVEQFF
>TRBV15|TRBJ1-2
CATSRDPSNPYGYTF
>TRBV11-1|TRBJ2-7
CASRWDTSYEQYF
>TRBV6-1|TRBJ1-1
CASSEVRGAEAFF
>TRBV7-2|TRBJ1-6
CASSGEGRIFNSPLHF
>TRBV6-2/TRBV6-3|TRBJ1-2
CASNPRQGRVDYGYTF
>TRBV28|NA
CASSPRGRREQFF
>TRBV2|TRBJ2-7
CASSGVVTYEQYF
>TRBV25-1|TRBJ2-5
CASTVGGGGETQYF
>TRBV3-1|TRBJ2-3
CASSQERGAGFTDTQYF
>TRBV4-1|TRBJ2-1
CASSQETSGEYGEQFF
>TRBV4-1|TRBJ2-7
CASSQAWADYEQYF
>TRBV25-1|TRBJ1-1
CASSELGERNTEAFF
>TRBV5-1|TRBJ2-3
CASGPNRGITDTQYF
>TRBV19|TRBJ2-2
CASSPGRGTGELFF
>TRBV11-2|NA
CANSLGPFIEQFF
>TRBV29-1|TRBJ1-1
CSVRRGLTEAFF
>TRBV14|TRBJ1-1
CASTAGVRNTEAFF
>TRBV15|TRBJ2-3
CATSRDTTRDTQYF
>TRBV7-9|TRBJ1-4
CAGSFDGQGTREKLFF
>TRBV27|TRBJ2-7
CASSPTGLAIYEQYF
>TRBV28|TRBJ1-2
CASSFGDRGNAYTF
>TRBV12-5|TRBJ2-1
CASGLAGLVRSPNEQFF
>TRBV7-2|TRBJ1-4
CASSRRTGVEKLFF
>TRBV6-6|NA
CASGQGATYEQYF